Following are 19 T cell receptor beta chains from one sample sequenced in a study of Ad26.COV2.S vaccination and SARS-CoV-2 variants. Treatment here: 15 to 20 received Ad26.COV2.S at low or high dose, single or two shots; roughly five received placebo; per-sample allocation not given. Sampling was done on day 63 after the first vaccine or placebo injection. Profiling relied on immunoSEQ multiplex PCR, and the TCRdb table lists in-frame clones only, not all of them. Of about 320,000 clones listed, about nine tenths are singletons. The input for sequencing was peripheral blood, taken in a trial of Ad26.COV2.S vaccine versus placebo. Source of these receptors: a person aged 18 to 59 who received the Ad26.COV2.S COVID-19 vaccine or a placebo.

The chain combines TRBV18 with TRBJ1-2; weak D call: TRBD1 (5 bases). The ends were cut back, 6 bases at V and 2 bases at J, with 19 bases in the middle. Germline V gives CDR1 KGHSH, CDR2 LQKENI. CDR3 length: 16 amino acids. CDR3 region: CASSPGIRGGNYGYTF. Written as DNA, the CDR3 is TGTGCCAGCTCCCCCGGTATAAGGGGAGGCAACTATGGCTACACCTTC. The complete variable domain, with remaining parts taken from reference TRBV18 and TRBJ1-2, reads NAGVMQNPRHLVRRRGQEARLRCSPMKGHSHVYWYRQLPEEGLKFMVYLQKENIIDESGMPKERFSAEFPKEGPSILRIQQVVRGDSAAYFCASSPGIRGGNYGYTFGSGTRLTVV.

This rearrangement joins TRBV4-3 to TRBJ2-2; D is possibly TRBD2 (6 bases). The CDR3 is 17 residues long. Trimming took off 0 bases at V and 7 bases at J, with 18 bases between the two ends. Germline-derived CDR1 and CDR2 are LGHNA and YSLEER. The CDR3 spells CASSQDSRGGISGELFF. CDR3 sequence (DNA): TGCGCCAGCAGCCAAGACTCCCGTGGGGGGATCAGCGGGGAGCTGTTTTTT.

This clone occurred once. This chain uses TRBV5-1 with TRBJ2-5; a weak D match, TRBD1 (6 bases). Germline CDR1 SGHRS, CDR2 YFSETQ. CDR3 length: 15 amino acids. The V end was cut by 4 bases, the J end by 5 bases, with 18 bases between. DNA for the CDR3: TGCGCCAGCAGCGCTGTACAGGGCCCGGGGGAGACCCAGTACTTC. It specifies CASSAVQGPGETQYF.

V is TRBV3-1 (or the pseudogene TRBV3-2) and J is TRBJ1-6, with no clear D. Trimming took 1 base from V and 5 from J, leaving 12 bases between them. The CDR3 has 16 amino acids. Per the germline V gene, CDR1 is LGHDT and CDR2 is YNNKEL (reference sequence). In nucleotides, the CDR3 is TGTGCCAGCAGCCAAGGAGGGTTGAAAAATAATTCACCCCTCCACTTT. This translates into CASSQGGLKNNSPLHF.

J is TRBJ2-1 and V is TRBV6-5, with TRBD1 as a possible D gene (6 bases). The CDR3 spans 11 residues. Trimming took 5 bases from V and 9 from J, leaving 8 bases between them. Germline V gives CDR1 MNHEY, CDR2 SVGAGI. The CDR3 loop reads CASSQGLEQFF. The CDR3 nucleotides read TGTGCCAGCAGTCAGGGGCTTGAGCAGTTCTTC.

This rearrangement joins TRBV28 to TRBJ1-5; D unclear. This CDR3 has 15 amino acids. The V gene's germline CDR1 is MDHEN and CDR2 SYDVKM. Trimming left V 2 bases short and J 3 bases short, with 11 bases between. The CDR3 sequence: CASSLERALNQPQHF. The DNA for the CDR3 is TGTGCCAGCAGTTTAGAACGAGCTCTCAATCAGCCCCAGCATTTT.

This chain's CDR3 is CASSGLAGVQETQYF. In DNA form, the CDR3 reads TGTGCCAGCAGTGGACTAGCGGGCGTACAAGAGACCCAGTACTTC. The rearrangement uses TRBV11-3 and TRBJ2-5; 11 bases map to TRBD2. From germline, CDR1 is SGHNT and CDR2 YENEEA. The CDR3 consists of 15 residues. With V trimmed by 6 bases and J by 2 bases, 5 bases remained unmatched.

This chain joins TRBV6-5 and TRBJ1-1; D unresolved. The CDR3 spans 13 residues. V lost 7 bases and J 9 bases, leaving 18 bases between the germline ends. Germline V gene lookup returns CDR1 MNHEY and CDR2 SVGAGI. CDR3 protein: CASIPFKLGKAFF. CDR3 in DNA: TGTGCCAGCATACCCTTTAAACTGGGGAAAGCTTTCTTT.

The CDR3 spells CASRVIAGGSADTQYF. CDR3 nucleotides: TGTGCCAGTAGGGTAATAGCGGGGGGGAGTGCAGATACGCAGTATTTT. The chain carries TRBV19 and TRBJ2-3; 11 bases agree with TRBD2. This CDR3 spans 16 amino acids. The germline V gene encodes CDR1 LNHDA and CDR2 SQIVND (reference sequence). V was clipped by 6 bases and J by 4 bases; unmatched bases: 9.

This clone occurred a few times. The CDR3 region is CASSLNLLGTEAFF. The CDR3, as DNA: TGTGCCAGCAGTTTAAATCTGCTGGGCACTGAAGCTTTCTTT. The chain carries TRBV27 and TRBJ1-1; D is unresolved. V dropped 2 bases and J dropped 4 bases, with 11 bases sitting between them. The CDR3 is 14 residues long. Germline V gene lookup returns CDR1 MNHEY and CDR2 SMNVEV (reference sequence).

CDR3 sequence: CASSHEIDRGRGSSYEQYV. In DNA form, the CDR3 reads TGTGCCAGCAGCCATGAGATCGACAGGGGCCGGGGGAGCTCCTACGAGCAGTACGTC. V gene TRBV14 combines with J gene TRBJ2-7, with 8 bases lining up with TRBD1. J lost 0 bases, V lost 3 bases, and 16 bases had no gene match. This CDR3 has 19 residues. The germline V gene encodes CDR1 SGHDN and CDR2 FVKESK.

The chain has TRBV6-6 and TRBJ2-2; 8 bases are shared with TRBD2. After removal of 7 bases from V and 0 bases from J, the junction contained 4 bases not matched to a gene. The CDR3 extends over 15 amino acids. Germline V lookup: CDR1 MNHNY, CDR2 SVGAGI (reference sequence). CDR3: CASTRSGANTGELFF. DNA of the CDR3: TGTGCCAGCACCCGTAGCGGGGCGAACACCGGGGAGCTGTTTTTT.

The gene calls are TRBV27 and TRBJ1-2, with D possibly TRBD1 on 6 matching bases. Trimming left V 5 bases short and J 4 bases short, with 14 bases between. The CDR3 is made up of 14 amino acids. Looked up from germline, CDR1 is MNHEY and CDR2 is SMNVEV (reference sequence). The CDR3 loop reads CASSLDRTLYGYTF. In nucleotides, the CDR3 is TGTGCCAGCAGTCTCGACAGGACCCTCTATGGCTACACCTTC.

This chain joins TRBV27 and TRBJ2-3; no definite D call. Trimming cost V 1 base and J 0 bases, with 5 bases left between them. This CDR3 is built from 14 residues. Germline V gene lookup returns CDR1 MNHEY and CDR2 SMNVEV (reference sequence). Here the CDR3 reads CASSLWGSTDTQYF. The CDR3 DNA follows: TGTGCCAGCAGTTTATGGGGTAGCACAGATACGCAGTATTTT.

CDR3 in amino acids: CSVGSDRANYGYTF. In DNA form, the CDR3 reads TGCAGCGTTGGATCGGATAGAGCTAACTATGGCTACACCTTC. The chain recombines TRBV29-1 with TRBJ1-2, with D unresolved. Germline values: CDR1 SQVTM, CDR2 ANQGSEA. The ends were cut back, 4 bases at V and 0 bases at J, with 12 bases in the middle. The CDR3 totals 14 residues.

The DNA of the CDR3 is TGTGCCAGCAGTTACTACCGGGACGCGCCAGATACGCAGTATTTT. Translation gives CASSYYRDAPDTQYF. The chain recombines TRBV6-2 or TRBV6-3 with TRBJ2-3; D may correspond to TRBD1 or TRBD2 (5 bases each). V dropped 1 base and J dropped 4 bases, with 12 bases sitting between them. The V gene's germline CDR1 is MNHEY and CDR2 SVGEGT. The CDR3 runs 15 residues.

The rearrangement uses TRBV7-3 and TRBJ1-4, with 9 bases fitting TRBD1. Unmatched junction bases numbered 3, after V lost 5 bases and J lost 5 bases. Per germline, CDR1 SGHTA and CDR2 FQGTGA. The CDR3 runs 14 residues. CDR3: CASSRDRVNEKLFF. The CDR3 nucleotides read TGTGCCAGCAGCCGGGACAGGGTAAATGAAAAACTGTTTTTT. Looking up the rest from reference TRBV7-3 and TRBJ1-4 gives the full variable domain: GAGVSQTPSNKVTEKGKYVELRCDPISGHTALYWYRQSLGQGPEFLIYFQGTGAADDSGLPNDRFFAVRPEGSVSTLKIQRTERGDSAVYLCASSRDRVNEKLFFGSGTQLSVL.

This clone appeared a few times. The chain uses TRBV20-1 and TRBJ1-3; D is unclear. This CDR3 has 11 amino acids. CDR1 is DFQATT, CDR2 SNEGSKA, per germline (reference sequence). Trimming left V 2 bases short and J 4 bases short, with 3 bases between. The CDR3 DNA reads as TGCAGTGCTAGATCAGGAAACACCATATATTTT. Residues: CSARSGNTIYF.

There are a few counts of this clone. This sequence joins TRBV5-1 and TRBJ1-1, with D perhaps TRBD1 (5 bases). The V gene's germline CDR1 is SGHRS and CDR2 YFSETQ. Trimming cost V 2 bases and J 7 bases, with 9 bases left between them. The CDR3 is 12 amino acids. This chain's CDR3 is CASSFRGSEAFF. The CDR3, as DNA: TGCGCCAGCAGCTTTAGGGGTAGTGAAGCTTTCTTT.